Presented here are 8 T cell receptor beta chains from one specimen sequenced in a study of OX40 agonist ivuxolimab in advanced cancers. Libraries were prepared by immunoSEQ multiplex PCR; TCRdb keeps only in-frame clonotypes and omits some of them. Altogether tens of thousands of clones are present, approximately 93% being singletons, with the ten largest covering roughly 0.27%. The sequencing used CD4+ or CD8+ T cells sorted from blood, collected in a trial of the OX40 agonist ivuxolimab. These receptors originate from an adult with an advanced solid tumor such as melanoma, head and neck, liver or kidney cancer.

The chain has TRBV5-1 and TRBJ2-1; D is perhaps TRBD2 (6 bases). Trimming cost V 3 bases and J 4 bases, with 26 bases left between them. CDR1 and CDR2 (germline): SGHRS, YFSETQ. The CDR3 contains 19 residues. CDR3 residues: CASSYRETSTTWGYNEQFF. The CDR3 DNA follows: TGCGCCAGCAGCTACCGTGAGACTAGTACGACATGGGGATACAATGAGCAGTTCTTC. The full variable domain, with the rest looked up from reference TRBV5-1 and TRBJ2-1, is KAGVTQTPRYLIKTRGQQVTLSCSPISGHRSVSWYQQTPGQGLQFLFEYFSETQRNKGNFPGRFSGRQFSNSRSEMNVSTLELGDSALYLCASSYRETSTTWGYNEQFFGPGTRLTVL.

The chain joins TRBV19 to TRBJ1-5; TRBD1 agrees at 7 bases. The germline CDR1 and CDR2 sequences are LNHDA and SQIVND (reference sequence). V gave up 4 bases and J gave up 5 bases; unmatched junction bases: 5. The CDR3 runs to 14 residues. The CDR3 region is CASSTGQVYQPQHF. As DNA, the CDR3 is TGTGCCAGTAGTACTGGACAGGTGTATCAGCCCCAGCATTTT. Drawing the rest from reference TRBV19 and TRBJ1-5, the complete variable domain is DGGITQSPKYLFRKEGQNVTLSCEQNLNHDAMYWYRQDPGQGLRLIYYSQIVNDFQKGDIAEGYSVSREKKESFPLTVTSAQKNPTAFYLCASSTGQVYQPQHFGDGTRLSIL.

The genes are TRBV28 and TRBJ2-3; 7 bases align to TRBD2. Trimming removed 7 bases from V and 2 bases from J; junction bases left unmatched: 24. CDR1 and CDR2 (germline): MDHEN, SYDVKM. The CDR3 is 20 residues long. This CDR3 reads CASNPVGWGASGGVTDTQYF. The CDR3 DNA is TGTGCCAGCAATCCAGTCGGGTGGGGTGCTAGCGGAGGTGTCACAGATACGCAGTATTTT. The full variable domain, completed using reference TRBV28 and TRBJ2-3, is DVKVTQSSRYLVKRTGEKVFLECVQDMDHENMFWYRQDPGLGLRLIYFSYDVKMKEKGDIPEGYSVSREKKERFSLILESASTNQTSMYLCASNPVGWGASGGVTDTQYFGPGTRLTVL.

The chain couples TRBV7-6 to TRBJ1-1, with D hard to call. Trimming took off 2 bases at V and 2 bases at J, with 12 bases between the two ends. Looked up from germline, CDR1 is SGHVS and CDR2 is FNYEAQ. The CDR3 totals 15 residues. The CDR3 protein is CASSLSRSSNTEAFF. CDR3 nucleotide sequence: TGTGCCAGCAGCTTAAGTCGGAGCTCAAACACTGAAGCTTTCTTT.

The chain employs TRBV9 and TRBJ2-1, with no clear D. The CDR3 runs 14 residues. Trimming took off 0 bases at V and 5 bases at J, with 9 bases between the two ends. From germline, CDR1 is SGDLS and CDR2 YYNGEE. The DNA of the CDR3 is TGTGCCAGCAGCGTAGCCTACAGCAACAATGAGCAGTTCTTC. Amino acid sequence: CASSVAYSNNEQFF. The full variable domain, completed using reference TRBV9 and TRBJ2-1, is DSGVTQTPKHLITATGQRVTLRCSPRSGDLSVYWYQQSLDQGLQFLIQYYNGEERAKGNILERFSAQQFPDLHSELNLSSLELGDSALYFCASSVAYSNNEQFFGPGTRLTVL.

This clone was counted between two and nine times. The same CDR3 is also encoded by other DNA sequences in this sample. The chain joins TRBV19 to TRBJ1-5; D is undetermined. Deletions cut 5 bases from V and 4 bases from J, with 9 bases between. The CDR3 has 13 residues. Per germline, CDR1 LNHDA and CDR2 SQIVND (reference sequence). CDR3 loop: CASSRQVNQPQHF. In DNA, the CDR3 is TGTGCCAGTAGTCGACAAGTAAATCAGCCCCAGCATTTT.

This chain connects TRBV11-2 to TRBJ2-2; D unresolved. Germline V gene lookup returns CDR1 SGHAT and CDR2 FQNNGV. The length of the CDR3 is 15 residues. V was pared by 8 bases and J by 3 bases, with 16 bases between. This CDR3 reads CASAPRTSDTGELFF. CDR3 bases: TGTGCCAGCGCTCCTCGAACTTCCGACACCGGGGAGCTGTTTTTT. The complete variable domain, with remaining parts taken from reference TRBV11-2 and TRBJ2-2, reads EAGVAQSPRYKIIEKRQSVAFWCNPISGHATLYWYQQILGQGPKLLIQFQNNGVVDDSQLPKDRFSAERLKGVDSTLKIQPAKLEDSAVYLCASAPRTSDTGELFFGEGSRLTVL.

The rearrangement uses TRBV5-4 and TRBJ2-3; D remains unclear. V shed 0 bases and J shed 4 bases, with 12 bases lying between them. Germline CDR1 reads SGHNT; CDR2 reads YYREEE (reference sequence). There are 15 residues in the CDR3. The CDR3 DNA reads TGTGCCAGCAGCTTGGTGTCCCTCGGCGCAGATACGCAGTATTTT. Protein sequence: CASSLVSLGADTQYF.